These 7 T cell receptor beta chains share one sample of origin, sequenced in a study of T cells in women clearing cervical HPV infection (dated by TCRdb to 2016 to 2019). Library generation was performed with the immunoSEQ multiplex PCR assay. The table was pulled from immuneACCESS by TCRdb, which kept in-frame rearrangements only. Such tables lose some clones; where checked, under half of the loss comes from unresolved V genes, and the rest has no known cause. The sample's records list about 15,000 clones. The ten biggest clones cover less than 10% of the sample. Sequencing input: blood buffy coat. The receptor source for this set is a woman aged 18 to 75 with a cervical HPV16 infection that either progressed to CIN3+ or cleared (not recorded which).

The CDR3 bases that were read are TGTGCCAGCAGTTTGCCTAGTGTGGAGACC. It codes for CASSLPSVET. The whole CDR3 protein reads CASSLPSVETQYF. The chain links TRBV12-3 or TRBV12-4 to TRBJ2-5; D not certain. The read is 3 residues too short to cover the CDR3 end, so that end is filled in from the germline J gene. The germline V and J ends were trimmed by 3 bases and 5 bases, with 10 bases remaining between them. The length of the CDR3 is 13 residues.

A note on this clone: The CDR3 extends 3 residues past the end of the read, so its final part is completed from the germline J gene. The chain uses TRBV7-9 and TRBJ2-2, with D unclear. CDR1 SEHNR and CDR2 FQNEAQ come from the germline V gene (reference sequence). CDR3 length: 14 residues. The germline V and J ends were trimmed by 3 bases and 1 base, with 6 bases remaining between them. The sequenced CDR3 bases are TGTGCCAGCAGCTTGGCGGTGAACACCGGGGAG. Protein: CASSLAVNTGE. The CDR3, in full, reads CASSLAVNTGELFF.

To note about this clone: The missing CDR3 end, 3 residues past where the read stops, is filled in from the germline J gene. The chain recombines TRBV7-9 with TRBJ1-2; maybe TRBD1 (5 bases). Germline CDR1 SEHNR, CDR2 FQNEAQ (reference sequence). The CDR3 is 14 amino acids. The sequenced part of the CDR3 DNA is TGTGCCAGCAGCTTAGCGACGGCAGGGTGGGGC. Its protein is CASSLATAGWG. The entire CDR3 protein reads CASSLATAGWGYTF.

Comments on this clone: From the germline J gene comes the end of the CDR3, since the read stops 3 residues before it. The V gene is TRBV4-2, the J gene TRBJ2-3, with 15 nucleotides matching TRBD2. CDR1 and CDR2 (germline): LGHNA, YNFKEQ. V was clipped by 4 bases and J by 3 bases; unmatched bases: 5. CDR3 length equals 17 residues. The chain's CDR3 is CASSPGLAGGSTDTQYF. Incomplete CDR3 DNA: TGTGCCAGCAGCCCCGGACTAGCGGGAGGGTCGACAGATACG.

About this clone itself: The CDR3 goes on 3 residues after the read ends, and that part is filled in from the germline J gene. This chain connects TRBV20-1 to TRBJ1-2; 10 bases agree with TRBD1. CDR3 length equals 15 residues. CDR1 and CDR2 from the germline V gene are DFQATT and SNEGSKA (reference sequence). The CDR3 sequence is CSASRDRGYQETYTF. CDR3 bases read: TGCAGTGCAAGCCGGGACAGGGGATACCAAGAGACC.

Concerning this clone: The CDR3 is cut off 3 residues early in the read; its end comes from the germline J gene. This chain joins TRBV2 and TRBJ1-1; D may be TRBD1 (5 bases). The CDR3 has 18 amino acids. Trimming took off 1 base at V and 1 base at J, with 19 bases between the two ends. Looked up from germline, CDR1 is SNHLY and CDR2 is FYNNEI. CDR3 sequence reads: CASSEDLWGGKRNTEAFF. The sequenced part of the CDR3 DNA is TGTGCCAGCAGTGAAGATTTGTGGGGGGGGAAGAGGAACACTGAA.

The part of the CDR3 DNA that was read is TGCGCCAGCAGCTTGTTGGGACTGGTGAACACCGGGGAG. Translation gives CASSLLGLVNTGE. The CDR3 reads in full as CASSLLGLVNTGELFF. This chain links TRBV5-1 with TRBJ2-2; possibly TRBD2 for D (6 bases). The read ends 3 residues shy of where the CDR3 ends; the end is completed using the germline J gene. Trimming shortened V by 1 base and J by 1 base, and 11 bases separated the two germline ends. The CDR3 has 16 residues. Per the germline V gene, CDR1 is SGHRS and CDR2 is YFSETQ.